This TCR beta chain emerged from a study of tumor and adjacent non-tumor tissue in lung cancer. In the study overall: Patients were aged roughly 31 to 76, nine to eleven men and a handful of women, stage I to III.

Looked up from germline, CDR1 is MDHEN and CDR2 is SYDVKM. CDR3 length: 16 amino acids. V shed 5 bases and J shed 6 bases, with 23 bases lying between them. This clonotype showed up just once. RNA was extracted from bulk tissue without any cell sorting. The library came from three nested PCR rounds adapted from ARM-PCR protocols. A single record per CDR3 protein comes from TCRdb applying MiXCR to the multiplex PCR reads. The data hold approximately 150,000 distinct CDR3 sequences, with around 66% observed a single time. This TCR derives from a man aged 55 to 70 with small cell lung cancer. Material: lung tumor tissue. This chain uses TRBV28 with TRBJ2-7; D might be TRBD2 (5 bases). CDR3 region: CASSPRGSGPSGEQYF. The CDR3, as DNA: TGTGCCAGCAGTCCGAGAGGGAGTGGGCCCTCCGGCGAGCAGTACTTC.